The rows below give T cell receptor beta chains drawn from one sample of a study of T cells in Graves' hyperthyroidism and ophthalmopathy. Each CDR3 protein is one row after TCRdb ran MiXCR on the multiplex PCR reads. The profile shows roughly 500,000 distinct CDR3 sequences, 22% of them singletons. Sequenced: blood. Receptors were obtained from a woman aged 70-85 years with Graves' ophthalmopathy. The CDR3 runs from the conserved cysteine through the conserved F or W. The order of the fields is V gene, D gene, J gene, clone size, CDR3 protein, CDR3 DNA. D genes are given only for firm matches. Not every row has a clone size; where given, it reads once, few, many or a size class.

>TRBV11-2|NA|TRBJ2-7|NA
CASSLAPEEQYF
TGTGCCAGCAGCTTAGCCCCAGAGGAGCAGTACTTC
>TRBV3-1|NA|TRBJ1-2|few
CASSHTGSDYGYTF
TGTGCCAGCAGCCATACAGGGTCGGACTATGGCTACACCTTC
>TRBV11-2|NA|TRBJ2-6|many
CASMAVESGANVLTF
TGTGCCAGCATGGCTGTCGAGTCTGGGGCCAACGTCCTGACTTTC
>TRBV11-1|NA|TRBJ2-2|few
CASSSSVVNTGELFF
TGTGCCAGCAGCTCATCTGTCGTGAACACCGGGGAGCTGTTTTTT
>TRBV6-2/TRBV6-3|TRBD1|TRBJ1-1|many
CASSYSITTGGFGEAFF
TGTGCCAGCAGTTACTCGATAACGACAGGGGGCTTTGGTGAAGCTTTCTTT
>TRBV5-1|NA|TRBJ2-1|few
CASSLTGGHEQFF
TGCGCCAGCAGCCTCACCGGTGGGCATGAGCAGTTCTTC
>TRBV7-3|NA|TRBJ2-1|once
CASSTSRASYEQFF
TGTGCCAGCAGCACTAGTCGTGCAAGCTATGAGCAGTTCTTC
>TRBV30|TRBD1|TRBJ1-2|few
CAWLFGTGEGYTF
TGTGCCTGGCTCTTCGGGACAGGGGAAGGCTACACCTTC
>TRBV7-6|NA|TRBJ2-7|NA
CASSLSVGRDYEQYF
TGTGCCAGCAGCTTAAGCGTGGGGCGGGACTACGAGCAGTACTTC
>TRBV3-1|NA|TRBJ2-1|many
CASSPLVWNEQFF
TGTGCCAGCAGCCCCCTTGTTTGGAATGAGCAGTTCTTC
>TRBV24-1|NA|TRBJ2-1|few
CATSDPRDIYNEQFF
TGTGCCACCAGTGATCCCCGGGACATTTACAATGAGCAGTTCTTC
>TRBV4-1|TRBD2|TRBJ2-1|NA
CASSFGLAGLNVNEQFF
TGCGCCAGCAGCTTCGGACTAGCGGGATTAAACGTTAATGAGCAGTTCTTC
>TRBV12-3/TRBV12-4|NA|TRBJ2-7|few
CASSPPMIYEQYF
TGTGCCAGCAGTCCCCCGATGATCTACGAGCAGTACTTC
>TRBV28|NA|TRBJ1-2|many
CASSLGPNYGYTF
TGTGCCAGCAGCCTCGGACCGAACTATGGCTACACCTTC
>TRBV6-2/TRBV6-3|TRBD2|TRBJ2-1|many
CASNGQAGVYNEQFF
TGTGCCAGCAACGGTCAAGCGGGGGTCTACAATGAGCAGTTCTTC
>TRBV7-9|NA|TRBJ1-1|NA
CASSLSGSNTEAFF
TGTGCCAGCAGCTTGTCTGGCTCGAACACTGAAGCTTTCTTT
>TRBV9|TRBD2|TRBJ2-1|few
CASSVAGTSGSDEQFF
TGTGCCAGCAGCGTAGCCGGGACTAGCGGGAGCGATGAGCAGTTCTTC
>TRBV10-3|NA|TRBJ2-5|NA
CAISDGSGETQYF
TGTGCCATCAGTGACGGGAGTGGGGAGACCCAGTACTTC
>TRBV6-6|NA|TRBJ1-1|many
CASSYRNTEAFF
TGTGCCAGCAGTTACAGGAACACTGAAGCTTTCTTT
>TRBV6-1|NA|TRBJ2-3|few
CASRAGMGTDTQYF
TGTGCCAGCAGGGCAGGTATGGGCACAGATACGCAGTATTTT
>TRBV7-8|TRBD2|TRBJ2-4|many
CASREREFDIQYF
TGTGCCAGCAGAGAGCGGGAGTTTGACATTCAGTACTTC
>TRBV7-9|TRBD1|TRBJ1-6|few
CASSQQTGVGSPLHF
TGTGCCAGCAGCCAACAGACAGGGGTAGGTTCACCCCTCCACTTT
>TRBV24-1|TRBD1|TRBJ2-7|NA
CATSDPAVGQGHIEQYF
TGTGCCACCAGTGATCCCGCCGTGGGACAGGGACATATTGAGCAGTACTTC
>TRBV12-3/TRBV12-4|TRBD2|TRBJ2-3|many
CASTLGGSTDTQYF
TGTGCCAGCACCCTGGGAGGGAGCACAGATACGCAGTATTTT
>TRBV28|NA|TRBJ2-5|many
CASSGAGVLGETQYF
TGTGCCAGCAGTGGCGCAGGGGTTCTTGGAGAGACCCAGTACTTC
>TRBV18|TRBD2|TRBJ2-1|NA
CASSPPGTSGRYNEQFF
TGTGCCAGCTCACCGCCCGGGACTAGCGGGAGATATAATGAGCAGTTCTTC
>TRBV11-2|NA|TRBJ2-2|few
CASDQSQAGELFF
TGTGCCAGCGACCAGAGTCAGGCCGGGGAGCTGTTTTTT
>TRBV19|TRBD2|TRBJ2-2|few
CASNHGLAGDSGELFF
TGTGCCAGTAACCATGGACTAGCGGGGGACTCCGGGGAGCTGTTTTTT
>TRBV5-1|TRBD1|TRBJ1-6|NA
CASRTGTDSPLHF
TGCGCCAGCAGAACCGGGACAGATTCACCCCTCCACTTT
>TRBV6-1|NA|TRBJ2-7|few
CASSLERRGPEREQYF
TGTGCCAGCAGTTTGGAAAGGAGGGGGCCCGAACGCGAGCAGTACTTC
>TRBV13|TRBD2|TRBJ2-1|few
CASSPLAGGGDEQFF
TGTGCCAGCAGCCCACTAGCGGGGGGGGGCGATGAGCAGTTCTTC
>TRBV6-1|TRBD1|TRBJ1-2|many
CASSLGQDHGYTF
TGTGCCAGCAGCCTCGGACAGGATCATGGCTACACCTTC
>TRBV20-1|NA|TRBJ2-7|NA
CSANYQVEEQYF
TGCAGTGCTAACTATCAGGTCGAAGAGCAGTACTTC
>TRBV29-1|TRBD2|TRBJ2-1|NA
CSVEDLGGSYNEQFF
TGCAGCGTTGAAGATCTCGGCGGGAGCTACAATGAGCAGTTCTTC
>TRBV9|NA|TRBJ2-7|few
CASSVDWGDDEQYF
TGTGCCAGCAGCGTAGATTGGGGTGACGACGAGCAGTACTTC
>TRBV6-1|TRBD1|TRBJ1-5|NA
CASRETGGLQPQHF
TGTGCCAGCAGAGAGACAGGGGGCCTTCAGCCCCAGCATTTT
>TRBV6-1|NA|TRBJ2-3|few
CASSEFFVVRTTDTQYF
TGTGCCAGCAGTGAATTCTTTGTGGTCCGCACCACAGATACGCAGTATTTT
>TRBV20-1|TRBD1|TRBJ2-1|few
CSARRTGSSVQFF
TGCAGTGCTAGGCGGACAGGGAGCAGTGTGCAGTTCTTC
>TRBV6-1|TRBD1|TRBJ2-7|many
CASRPGTGTFYEQYF
TGTGCCAGCAGACCCGGGACAGGTACATTCTACGAGCAGTACTTC